Sequencing of this TCR beta chain was carried out in a study of human T cells and chemical hapten exposure. Germline loops: CDR1 SGHRS, CDR2 YFSETQ. Between the trimmed V and J ends, which lost 4 bases and 4 bases, there was a span of 18 bases. There are 15 residues in the CDR3. Time point reported: patch test 2, 6 weeks after DPC sensitization. Treatment in this sample: therapeutic diphenylcyclopropenone sensitization with weekly scalp DPC. Suited to DPC and affected by alopecia, the donors ranged from 18 to 70 years old. TCRdb re-analysed the RACE reads in MiXCR, keeping a single row per CDR3 protein. The sample carries more than 110,000 distinct CDR3 sequences, roughly 12% recorded once.

Here the sequenced sample was whole blood, taken in connection with sensitization to the hapten diphenylcyclopropenone (DPC). The chain is built from TRBV5-1 and TRBJ2-7; perhaps TRBD1 as D (6 bases). The sequence came from a woman aged 50 to 60 with alopecia areata. Some clones in this sample may be carry-over from other donors' samples. The DNA for the CDR3 is TGCGCCAGCAGCCTTGGACAGTCCGGCTCTTACGAGCAGTACTTC. Translated, it gives CASSLGQSGSYEQYF.